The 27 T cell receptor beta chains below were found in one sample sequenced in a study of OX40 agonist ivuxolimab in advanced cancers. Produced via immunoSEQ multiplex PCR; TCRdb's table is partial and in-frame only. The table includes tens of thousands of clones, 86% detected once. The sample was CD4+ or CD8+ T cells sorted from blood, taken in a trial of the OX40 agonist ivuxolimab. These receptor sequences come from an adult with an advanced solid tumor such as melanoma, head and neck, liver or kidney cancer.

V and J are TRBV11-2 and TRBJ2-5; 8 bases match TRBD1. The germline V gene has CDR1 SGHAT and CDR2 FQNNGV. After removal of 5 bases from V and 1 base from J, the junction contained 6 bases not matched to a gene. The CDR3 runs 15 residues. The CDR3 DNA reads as TGTGCCAGCAGCGGAGGGACAGGAAGCCAAGAGACCCAGTACTTC. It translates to CASSGGTGSQETQYF.

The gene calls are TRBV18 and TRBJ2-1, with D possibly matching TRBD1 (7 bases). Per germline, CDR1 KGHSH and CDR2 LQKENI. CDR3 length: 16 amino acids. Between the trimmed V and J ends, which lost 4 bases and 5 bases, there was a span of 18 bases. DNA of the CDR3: TGTGCCAGCTCACATGCGGGACAGAACAAGAACAATGAGCAGTTCTTC. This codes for CASSHAGQNKNNEQFF.

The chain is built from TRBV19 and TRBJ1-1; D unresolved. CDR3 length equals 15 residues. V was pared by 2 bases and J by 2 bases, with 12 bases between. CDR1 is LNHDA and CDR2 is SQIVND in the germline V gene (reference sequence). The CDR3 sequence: CASSIWRRANTEAFF. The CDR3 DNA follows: TGTGCCAGTAGTATATGGAGAAGAGCTAACACTGAAGCTTTCTTT.

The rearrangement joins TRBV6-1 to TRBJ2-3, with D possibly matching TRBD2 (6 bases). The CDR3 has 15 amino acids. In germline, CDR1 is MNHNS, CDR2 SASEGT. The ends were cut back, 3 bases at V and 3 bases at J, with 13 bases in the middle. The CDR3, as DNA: TGTGCCAGCAGTGATGTAGGCCGGGGGACAGATACGCAGTATTTT. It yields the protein CASSDVGRGTDTQYF.

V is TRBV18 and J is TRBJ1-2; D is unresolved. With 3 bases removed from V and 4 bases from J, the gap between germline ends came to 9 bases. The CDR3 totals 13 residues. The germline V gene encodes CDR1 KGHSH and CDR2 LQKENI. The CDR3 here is CASSPDGTYGYTF. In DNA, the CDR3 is TGTGCCAGCTCACCTGACGGTACCTATGGCTACACCTTC.

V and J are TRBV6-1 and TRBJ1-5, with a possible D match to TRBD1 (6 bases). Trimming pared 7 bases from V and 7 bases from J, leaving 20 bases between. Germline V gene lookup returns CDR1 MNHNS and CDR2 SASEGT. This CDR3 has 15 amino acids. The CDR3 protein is CASIRGGGGGQPQHF. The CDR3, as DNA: TGTGCCAGCATTCGGGGAGGGGGGGGAGGGCAGCCCCAGCATTTT.

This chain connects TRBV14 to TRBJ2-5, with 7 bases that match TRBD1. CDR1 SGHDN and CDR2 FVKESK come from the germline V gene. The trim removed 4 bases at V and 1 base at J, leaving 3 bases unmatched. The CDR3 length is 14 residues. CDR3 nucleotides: TGTGCCAGCAGCCGGGGACAGCTCCAAGAGACCCAGTACTTC. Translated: CASSRGQLQETQYF.

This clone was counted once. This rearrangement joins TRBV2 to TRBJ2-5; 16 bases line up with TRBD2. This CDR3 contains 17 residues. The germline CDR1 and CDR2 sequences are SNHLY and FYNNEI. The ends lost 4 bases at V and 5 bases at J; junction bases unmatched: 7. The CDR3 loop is CASSGGTSGGAGETQYF. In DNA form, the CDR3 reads TGTGCCAGCAGTGGTGGGACTAGCGGGGGGGCCGGTGAGACCCAGTACTTC.

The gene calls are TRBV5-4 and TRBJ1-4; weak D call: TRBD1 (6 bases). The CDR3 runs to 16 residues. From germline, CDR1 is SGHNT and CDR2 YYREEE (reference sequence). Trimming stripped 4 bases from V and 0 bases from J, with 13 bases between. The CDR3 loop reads CASSAGAGATNEKLFF. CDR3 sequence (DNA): TGTGCCAGCAGCGCAGGGGCCGGGGCAACTAATGAAAAACTGTTTTTT.

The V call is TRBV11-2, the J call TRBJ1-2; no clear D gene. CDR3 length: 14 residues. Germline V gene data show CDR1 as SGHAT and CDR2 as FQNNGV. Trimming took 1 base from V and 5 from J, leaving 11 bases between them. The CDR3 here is CASSLGGGNYGYTF. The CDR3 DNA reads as TGTGCCAGCAGCTTAGGTGGCGGGAATTATGGCTACACCTTC.

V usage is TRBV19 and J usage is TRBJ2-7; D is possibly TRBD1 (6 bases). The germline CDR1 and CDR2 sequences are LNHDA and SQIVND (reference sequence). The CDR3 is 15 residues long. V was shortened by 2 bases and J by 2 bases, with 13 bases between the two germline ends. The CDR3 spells CASSIKWGPTYEQYF. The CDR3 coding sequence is TGTGCCAGTAGTATAAAGTGGGGGCCCACCTACGAGCAGTACTTC.

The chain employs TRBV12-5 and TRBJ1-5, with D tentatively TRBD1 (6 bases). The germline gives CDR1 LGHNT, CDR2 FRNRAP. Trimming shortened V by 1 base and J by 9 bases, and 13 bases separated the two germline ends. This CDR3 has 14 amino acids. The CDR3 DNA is TGTGCTAGTGGTTTGGGACAGGTGGTGGGGCCCCAGCATTTT. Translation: CASGLGQVVGPQHF.

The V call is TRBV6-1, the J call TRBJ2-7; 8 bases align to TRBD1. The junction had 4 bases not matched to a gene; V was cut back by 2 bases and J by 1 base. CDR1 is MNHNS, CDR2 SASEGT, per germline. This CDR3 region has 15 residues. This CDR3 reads CASSEPGTGSYEQYF. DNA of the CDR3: TGTGCCAGCAGTGAACCCGGGACAGGATCCTACGAGCAGTACTTC.

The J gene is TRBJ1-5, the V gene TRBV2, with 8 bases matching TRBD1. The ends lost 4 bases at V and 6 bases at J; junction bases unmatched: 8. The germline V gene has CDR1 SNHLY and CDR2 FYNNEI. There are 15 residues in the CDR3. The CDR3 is CASSGFRGQVQPQHF. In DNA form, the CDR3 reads TGTGCCAGCAGTGGCTTCAGGGGGCAAGTTCAGCCCCAGCATTTT.

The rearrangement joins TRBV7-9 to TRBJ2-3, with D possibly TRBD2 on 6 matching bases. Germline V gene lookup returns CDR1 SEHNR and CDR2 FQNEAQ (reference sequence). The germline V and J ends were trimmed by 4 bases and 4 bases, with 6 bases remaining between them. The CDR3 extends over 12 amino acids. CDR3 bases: TGTGCCAGCAGCTCGGGAGCAGATACGCAGTATTTT. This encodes CASSSGADTQYF.

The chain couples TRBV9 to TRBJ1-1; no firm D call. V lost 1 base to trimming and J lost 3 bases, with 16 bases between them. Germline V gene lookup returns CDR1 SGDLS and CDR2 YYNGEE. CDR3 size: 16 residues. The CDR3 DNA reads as TGTGCCAGCAGCGTAAGCACGGGGAGCCTCGACACTGAAGCTTTCTTT. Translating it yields CASSVSTGSLDTEAFF. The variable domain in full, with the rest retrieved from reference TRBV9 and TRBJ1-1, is DSGVTQTPKHLITATGQRVTLRCSPRSGDLSVYWYQQSLDQGLQFLIQYYNGEERAKGNILERFSAQQFPDLHSELNLSSLELGDSALYFCASSVSTGSLDTEAFFGQGTRLTVV.

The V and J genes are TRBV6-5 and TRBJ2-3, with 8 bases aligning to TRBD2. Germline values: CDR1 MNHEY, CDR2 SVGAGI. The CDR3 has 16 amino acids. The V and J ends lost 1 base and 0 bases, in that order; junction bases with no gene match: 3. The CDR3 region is CASSYYSGRSTDTQYF. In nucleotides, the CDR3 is TGTGCCAGCAGTTACTACAGCGGGAGAAGCACAGATACGCAGTATTTT.

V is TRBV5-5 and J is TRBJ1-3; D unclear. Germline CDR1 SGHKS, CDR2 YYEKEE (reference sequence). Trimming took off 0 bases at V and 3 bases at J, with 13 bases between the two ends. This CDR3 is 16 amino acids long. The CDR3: CASSLAPTLHGNTIYF. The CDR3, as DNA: TGTGCCAGCAGCTTGGCCCCGACACTCCATGGAAACACCATATATTTT. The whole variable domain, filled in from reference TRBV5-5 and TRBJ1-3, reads DAGVTQSPTHLIKTRGQQVTLRCSPISGHKSVSWYQQVLGQGPQFIFQYYEKEERGRGNFPDRFSARQFPNYSSELNVNALLLGDSALYLCASSLAPTLHGNTIYFGEGSWLTVV.

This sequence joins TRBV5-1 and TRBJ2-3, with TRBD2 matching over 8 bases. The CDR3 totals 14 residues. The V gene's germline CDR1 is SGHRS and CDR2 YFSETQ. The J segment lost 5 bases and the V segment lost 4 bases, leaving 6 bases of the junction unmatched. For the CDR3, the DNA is TGCGCCAGCAGCCCGAATGCGGGGGGAGATACGCAGTATTTT. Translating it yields CASSPNAGGDTQYF.

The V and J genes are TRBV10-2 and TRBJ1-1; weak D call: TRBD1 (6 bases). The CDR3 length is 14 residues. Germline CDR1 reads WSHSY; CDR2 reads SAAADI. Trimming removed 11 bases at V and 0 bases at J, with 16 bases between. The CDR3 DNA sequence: TGCGCCTGCCGGACAGAAGAAATGAACACTGAAGCTTTCTTT. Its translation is CACRTEEMNTEAFF.

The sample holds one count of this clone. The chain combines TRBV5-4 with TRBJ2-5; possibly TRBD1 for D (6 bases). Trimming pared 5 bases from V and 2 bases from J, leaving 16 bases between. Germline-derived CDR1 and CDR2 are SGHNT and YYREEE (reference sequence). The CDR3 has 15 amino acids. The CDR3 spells CASRQRAGTQETQYF. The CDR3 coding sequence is TGTGCCAGCAGGCAAAGGGCCGGGACACAAGAGACCCAGTACTTC. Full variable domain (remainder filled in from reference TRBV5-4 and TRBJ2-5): ETGVTQSPTHLIKTRGQQVTLRCSSQSGHNTVSWYQQALGQGPQFIFQYYREEENGRGNFPPRFSGLQFPNYSSELNVNALELDDSALYLCASRQRAGTQETQYFGPGTRLLVL.

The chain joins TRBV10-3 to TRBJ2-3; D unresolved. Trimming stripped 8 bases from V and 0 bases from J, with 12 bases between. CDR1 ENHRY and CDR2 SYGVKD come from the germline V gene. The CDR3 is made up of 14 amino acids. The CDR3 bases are TGTGCCATCTCGGGCACAACTAGCACAGATACGCAGTATTTT. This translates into CAISGTTSTDTQYF.

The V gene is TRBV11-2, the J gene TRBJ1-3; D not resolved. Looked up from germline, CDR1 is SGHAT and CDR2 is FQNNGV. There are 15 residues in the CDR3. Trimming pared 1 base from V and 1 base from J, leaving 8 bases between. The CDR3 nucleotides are TGTGCCAGCAGCTTAGTGCATGGGTCTGGAAACACCATATATTTT. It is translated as CASSLVHGSGNTIYF.

The CDR3 sequence: CASSFGGTAYEQYF. The CDR3 coding sequence is TGTGCCAGCAGCTTCGGCGGAACAGCCTACGAGCAGTACTTC. This chain links TRBV11-2 with TRBJ2-7, with D unresolved. Germline V gene sequence: CDR1 SGHAT, CDR2 FQNNGV. The germline V and J ends were trimmed by 3 bases and 2 bases, with 11 bases remaining between them. CDR3 length: 14 amino acids.

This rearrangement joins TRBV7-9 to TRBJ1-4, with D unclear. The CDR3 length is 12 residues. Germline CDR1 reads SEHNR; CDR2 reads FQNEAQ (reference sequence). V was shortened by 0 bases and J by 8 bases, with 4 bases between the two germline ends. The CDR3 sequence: CASSLAWEKLFF. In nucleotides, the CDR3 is TGTGCCAGCAGCTTAGCTTGGGAAAAACTGTTTTTT.

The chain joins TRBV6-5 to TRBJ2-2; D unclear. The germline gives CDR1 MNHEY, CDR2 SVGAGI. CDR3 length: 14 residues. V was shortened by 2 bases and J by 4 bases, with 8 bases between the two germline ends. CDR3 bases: TGTGCCAGCAGTTACGGTGGGCCCACCGGGGAGCTGTTTTTT. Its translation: CASSYGGPTGELFF.

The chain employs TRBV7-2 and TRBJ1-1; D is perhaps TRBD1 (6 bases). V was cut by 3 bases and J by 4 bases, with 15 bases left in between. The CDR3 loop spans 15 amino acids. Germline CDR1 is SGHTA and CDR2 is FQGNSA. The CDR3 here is CASSLQGGMSTEAFF. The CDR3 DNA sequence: TGTGCCAGCAGCTTGCAAGGGGGAATGAGCACTGAAGCTTTCTTT.